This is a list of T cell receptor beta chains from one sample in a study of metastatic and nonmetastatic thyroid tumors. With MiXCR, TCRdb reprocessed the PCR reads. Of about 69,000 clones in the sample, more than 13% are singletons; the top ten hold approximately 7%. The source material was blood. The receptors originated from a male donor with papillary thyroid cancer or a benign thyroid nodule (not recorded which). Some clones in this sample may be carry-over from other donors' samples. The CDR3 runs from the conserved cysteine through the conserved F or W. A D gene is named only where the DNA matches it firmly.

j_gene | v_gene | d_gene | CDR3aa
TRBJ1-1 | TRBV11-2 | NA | CASSFLDQGNTEAFF
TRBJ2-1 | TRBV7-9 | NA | CASRGQAYNEQFF
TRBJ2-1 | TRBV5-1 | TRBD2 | CASSAGLEAYNEQFF
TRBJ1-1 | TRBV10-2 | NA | CASTRGGNTEAFF
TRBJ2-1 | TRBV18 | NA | CASSASLEGWSYNEQFF
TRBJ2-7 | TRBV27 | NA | CASSFSGDGSYEQYF
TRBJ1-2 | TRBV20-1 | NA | CSPLPTYGYTF
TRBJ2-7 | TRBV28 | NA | CASSFLRGYYEQYF
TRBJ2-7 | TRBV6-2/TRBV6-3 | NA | CASSLGGGGSYEQYF
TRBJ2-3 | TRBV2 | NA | CASRETDTQYF
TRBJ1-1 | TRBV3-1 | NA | CATRTSMNTEAFF
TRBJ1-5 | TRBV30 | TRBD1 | CAWSGQGGQPQHF
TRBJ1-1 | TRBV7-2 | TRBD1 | CASSSPDRANTEAFF
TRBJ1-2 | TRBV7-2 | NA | CASSLRTALYGYTF
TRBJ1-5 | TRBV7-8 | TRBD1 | CASSLDGTGTGQPQHF
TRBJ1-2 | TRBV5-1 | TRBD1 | CASSRGRAGTENPYGYTF
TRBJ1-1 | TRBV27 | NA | CASSLQGGMNTEAFF
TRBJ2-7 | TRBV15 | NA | CATSSPFSYEQYF
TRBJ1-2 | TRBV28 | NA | CASSFMRGYTF
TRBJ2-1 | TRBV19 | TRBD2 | CASSTPPLPSGSYNEQFF
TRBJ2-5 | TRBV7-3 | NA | CASSLGGGVQETQYF
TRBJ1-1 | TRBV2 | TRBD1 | CASSLTGTGGYEAFF
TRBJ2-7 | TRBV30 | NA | CAWGGMVNEQYF
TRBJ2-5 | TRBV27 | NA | CASSLLPPGTSGTQYF
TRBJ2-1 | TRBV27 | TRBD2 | CASTGLATYNEQFF
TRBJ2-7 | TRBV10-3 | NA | CAISFKGSSYEQYF
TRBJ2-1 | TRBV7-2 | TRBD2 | CASSGRGIYNEQFF
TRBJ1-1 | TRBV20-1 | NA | CSARPLTGNTEAFF
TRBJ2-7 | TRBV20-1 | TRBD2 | CSARDTMGGGRSYEQYF